This T cell receptor beta chain was captured in a study of T-cell reconstitution after alpha-beta-depleted transplantation in children listed by TCRdb under 2016. Turning to the overall study: The study quantitatively tracked T-cell immune reconstitution after TCRalphabeta/CD19-depleted allogeneic hematopoietic cell transplantation in children using TCR repertoire profiling.

The receptor library was made with PCR. The data were produced on an Illumina HiSeq 2500. TCR libraries were prepared with molecular barcoding, using unique molecular identifiers to normalize TCRbeta repertoire quantification. TCRdb reprocessing: public reads trimmed at Q25 with fastp, clones called with MiXCR, in-frame beta chains kept. Rows are unified per CDR3 protein, each entry keeping the most common DNA and genes. The sample table holds about 980,000 distinct CDR3 sequences, of which about 30% were seen once. The top ten clones comprise approximately 30% of the sample. The treatment or condition label on this specimen signifies: allogeneic hematopoietic cell transplantation with graft depleted of TCRalphabeta T cells and CD19 B cells. TCRalphabeta/CD19-depleted allogeneic hematopoietic cell grafts were given to the transplant recipients, all of whom were children. The germline V gene sets CDR1 to SGHTA and CDR2 to FQGTGA. V loses 4 bases of germline sequence and J loses 4 bases, and the interval between the two ends is 10 bases. The CDR3 runs 13 amino acids, cysteine and phenylalanine included. Only the CDR3 part of the read is kept: 39 bases, read in frame from the first base.

This clonotype was picked up one time. Its binding antigen is unknown. One base away there is no much larger clone; base qualities are not given. Study-wide conclusions, independent of this receptor: Over subsequent months, a decline in hyperexpanded clone frequencies was noted, and after one year, T-cell counts and TCRbeta diversity were mostly ascribed to newly produced T cells. The apparently early recovery of alphabetaT-cell counts about two months after transplant reportedly depended on only several hundred rapidly expanded clones that came from non-depleted graft cells. In some patients, high TCRbeta diversity at day 60 was attributed to recipient T cells and intrathymic progenitors that had survived conditioning.

Sequencing used PBMCs, mostly from graft donor cells, obtained 360 days after TCRalphabeta/CD19-depleted stem cell transplant. The rearranged segments are TRBV7-3 and TRBJ2-5; a confident D gene designation cannot be given. The receptor was isolated from a boy under two years old who had a stem cell transplant for SCID, so the T cells may come from the graft donor. The encoded CDR3 is CASSSGGTETQYF. The bases are TGTGCCAGCAGCTCGGGCGGTACAGAGACCCAGTACTTC.